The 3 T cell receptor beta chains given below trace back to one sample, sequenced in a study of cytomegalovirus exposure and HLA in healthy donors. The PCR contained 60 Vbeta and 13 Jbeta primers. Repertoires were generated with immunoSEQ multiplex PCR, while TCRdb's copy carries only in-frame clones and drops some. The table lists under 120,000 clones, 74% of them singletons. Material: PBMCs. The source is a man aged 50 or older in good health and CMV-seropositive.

This chain's CDR3 is CAISPGSETQYF. As DNA, the CDR3 is TGTGCCATCAGCCCCGGGAGCGAGACCCAGTACTTC. The rearrangement links TRBV10-3 to TRBJ2-5; D perhaps matches TRBD2 (6 bases). V lost 6 bases and J lost 5, with 10 bases in between. This CDR3 spans 12 amino acids. Germline V gene sequence: CDR1 ENHRY, CDR2 SYGVKD.

The chain's CDR3 is CASSLQGSGANVLTF. The CDR3 nucleotides read TGTGCCAGCAGCCTACAGGGATCTGGGGCCAACGTCCTGACTTTC. The gene calls are TRBV9 and TRBJ2-6; tentatively, D is TRBD1 (6 bases). V dropped 4 bases and J dropped 1 base, with 9 bases sitting between them. Germline V gives CDR1 SGDLS, CDR2 YYNGEE. There are 15 residues in the CDR3.

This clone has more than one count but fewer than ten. Written as DNA, the CDR3 is TGCGCCAGCAGCGCCTCGGGACAGGTCGGTCAGCCCCAGCATTTT. Translated, it gives CASSASGQVGQPQHF. This chain connects TRBV5-1 to TRBJ1-5; 8 nucleotides agree with TRBD1. Trimming cost V 4 bases and J 6 bases; bases outside gene matches: 9. Germline lookup yields CDR1 SGHRS and CDR2 YFSETQ. This CDR3 is 15 amino acids long. Drawing the rest from reference TRBV5-1 and TRBJ1-5, the complete variable domain is KAGVTQTPRYLIKTRGQQVTLSCSPISGHRSVSWYQQTPGQGLQFLFEYFSETQRNKGNFPGRFSGRQFSNSRSEMNVSTLELGDSALYLCASSASGQVGQPQHFGDGTRLSIL.